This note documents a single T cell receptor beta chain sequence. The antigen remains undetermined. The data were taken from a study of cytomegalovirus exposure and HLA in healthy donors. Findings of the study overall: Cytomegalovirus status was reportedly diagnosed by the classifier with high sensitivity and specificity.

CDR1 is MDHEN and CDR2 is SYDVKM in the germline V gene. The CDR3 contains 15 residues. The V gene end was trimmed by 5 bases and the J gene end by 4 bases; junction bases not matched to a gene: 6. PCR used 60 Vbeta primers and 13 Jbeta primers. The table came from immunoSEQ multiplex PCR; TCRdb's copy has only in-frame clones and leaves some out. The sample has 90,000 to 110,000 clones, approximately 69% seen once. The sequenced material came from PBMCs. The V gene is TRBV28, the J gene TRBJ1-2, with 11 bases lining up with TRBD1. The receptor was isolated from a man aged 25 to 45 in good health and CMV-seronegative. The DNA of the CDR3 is TGTGCCAGCAGTCAAGGACAGGGGGCTATCTATGGCTACACCTTC. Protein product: CASSQGQGAIYGYTF.